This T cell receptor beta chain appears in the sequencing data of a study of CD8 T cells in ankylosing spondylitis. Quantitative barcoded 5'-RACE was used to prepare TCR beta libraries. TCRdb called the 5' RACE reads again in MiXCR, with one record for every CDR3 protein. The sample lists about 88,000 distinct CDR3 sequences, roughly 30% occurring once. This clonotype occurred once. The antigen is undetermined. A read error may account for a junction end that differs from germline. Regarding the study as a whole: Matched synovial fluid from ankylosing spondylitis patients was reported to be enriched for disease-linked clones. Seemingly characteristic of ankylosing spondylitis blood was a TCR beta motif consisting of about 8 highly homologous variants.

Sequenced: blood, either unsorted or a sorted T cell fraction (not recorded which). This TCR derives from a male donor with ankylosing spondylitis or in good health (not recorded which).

The CDR3 sequence: CASSLGLMDLGGLFF. The CDR3, as DNA: TGTGCCAGCAGCTTGGGGCTCATGGACCTGGGGGGGCTGTTTTTT. J is TRBJ2-2 and V is TRBV7-2; possible D gene TRBD2, 6 bases. This CDR3 spans 15 amino acids. Germline CDR1 reads SGHTA; CDR2 reads FQGNSA.